Listed here are 19 T cell receptor beta chains from one sample, sequenced in a study of response to subunit inactivated influenza vaccine. Each CDR3 protein is one row after TCRdb ran MiXCR on the RT-PCR reads. This sample has about 700,000 distinct CDR3 sequences, with approximately 14% found just once. The sequencing here drew on PBMCs from blood, taken roughly 12 days after vaccination. The receptors derive from a man aged 50 or older who received an inactivated influenza vaccine.

This clonotype was picked up a small number of times. The CDR3: CASSLDPTASTDTQYF. The CDR3, as DNA: TGTGCCAGCAGCTTGGACCCCACGGCCAGCACAGATACGCAGTATTTT. The chain links TRBV7-9 to TRBJ2-3; D is uncertain. The V end lost 3 bases, the J end lost 0 bases, and 13 bases lay between the germline ends. The CDR3 consists of 16 residues. Per the germline V gene, CDR1 is SEHNR and CDR2 is FQNEAQ (reference sequence).

V and J are TRBV14 and TRBJ1-2, with a tentative D call TRBD1 (5 bases). In germline, CDR1 is SGHDN, CDR2 FVKESK. CDR3 length equals 14 residues. V shed 7 bases and J shed 4 bases, with 16 bases lying between them. The CDR3 sequence is CASTPSGGSYGYTF. As DNA, the CDR3 is TGTGCCAGCACCCCAAGCGGGGGAAGCTATGGCTACACCTTC.

This clonotype is a singleton in its sample. This chain uses TRBV9 with TRBJ1-1; no clear D gene. The CDR3 is made up of 13 amino acids. Germline V gives CDR1 SGDLS, CDR2 YYNGEE. V lost 0 bases to trimming and J lost 8 bases, with 11 bases between them. The CDR3 loop reads CASSVGPVTEAFF. CDR3 sequence (DNA): TGTGCCAGCAGCGTAGGGCCCGTGACCGAAGCTTTCTTT. Together with reference TRBV9 and TRBJ1-1, the CDR3 gives the full variable domain: DSGVTQTPKHLITATGQRVTLRCSPRSGDLSVYWYQQSLDQGLQFLIQYYNGEERAKGNILERFSAQQFPDLHSELNLSSLELGDSALYFCASSVGPVTEAFFGQGTRLTVV.

The chain is built from TRBV5-1 and TRBJ1-1, with D tentatively TRBD1 (5 bases). Trimming left V 0 bases short and J 1 base short, with 10 bases between. The CDR3 extends over 15 amino acids. Germline assignment: CDR1 SGHRS and CDR2 YFSETQ. CDR3 residues: CASSLAGLGNTEAFF. As DNA, the CDR3 is TGCGCCAGCAGCTTGGCAGGGTTGGGGAACACTGAAGCTTTCTTT.

The chain joins TRBV29-1 to TRBJ2-1; weak D call: TRBD2 (5 bases). The germline gives CDR1 SQVTM, CDR2 ANQGSEA. This CDR3 has 13 amino acids. With 6 bases removed from V and 5 bases from J, the gap between germline ends came to 14 bases. CDR3 nucleotide sequence: TGCAGCGTAAAAGACGGACTCCACAATGAGCAGTTCTTC. The encoded protein is CSVKDGLHNEQFF.

In DNA form, the CDR3 reads TGTGCCAGCAGGACCCCGACAGGGGGACTAACCTACGAGCAGTACTTC. Its protein product is CASRTPTGGLTYEQYF. This chain connects TRBV6-1 to TRBJ2-7; 9 bases map to TRBD1. Germline values: CDR1 MNHNS, CDR2 SASEGT. Germline trimming cut 6 bases from V and 2 bases from J; bases unmatched to any gene: 11. The CDR3 consists of 16 residues.

This chain connects TRBV24-1 to TRBJ2-5; possible D gene TRBD1, 6 bases. Germline V gene lookup returns CDR1 KGHDR and CDR2 SFDVKD. CDR3 size: 14 residues. V dropped 1 base and J dropped 5 bases, with 10 bases sitting between them. CDR3: CATSDFPGAETQYF. In nucleotides, the CDR3 is TGTGCCACCAGTGATTTCCCAGGGGCCGAGACCCAGTACTTC.

This clonotype was seen a few times. The chain joins TRBV18 to TRBJ1-6; no clear D. Trimming took off 2 bases at V and 5 bases at J, with 19 bases between the two ends. CDR3 length equals 18 residues. The germline gives CDR1 KGHSH, CDR2 LQKENI. CDR3 sequence: CASSPFGTDRMDNSPLHF. DNA for the CDR3: TGTGCCAGCTCACCATTTGGAACGGACCGAATGGATAATTCACCCCTCCACTTT.

This clonotype has more than one count but fewer than ten. The chain combines TRBV4-1 with TRBJ2-4; D is uncertain. The CDR3 loop spans 13 amino acids. Germline assignment: CDR1 MGHRA and CDR2 YSYEKL. Trimming took 4 bases from V and 8 from J, leaving 12 bases between them. CDR3 region: CASSPTGPDIQYF. In DNA form, the CDR3 reads TGCGCCAGCAGCCCCACGGGCCCGGACATTCAGTACTTC.

V is TRBV12-3 or TRBV12-4 and J is TRBJ2-2, with TRBD2 identical over 7 bases. Trimming removed 6 bases from V and 3 bases from J; junction bases left unmatched: 7. The CDR3 contains 15 residues. The CDR3 nucleotides are TGTGCCAGCAGAGGACACGGGGGGTACACCGGGGAGCTGTTTTTT. It translates to CASRGHGGYTGELFF.

The V and J genes are TRBV5-1 and TRBJ2-2; D is perhaps TRBD1 (5 bases). Germline lookup yields CDR1 SGHRS and CDR2 YFSETQ. The CDR3 runs 15 residues. Trimming shortened V by 2 bases and J by 3 bases, and 11 bases separated the two germline ends. This CDR3 reads CASSLGAPHTGELFF. As DNA, the CDR3 is TGCGCCAGCAGCTTAGGGGCGCCCCACACCGGGGAGCTGTTTTTT.

The V call is TRBV7-9, the J call TRBJ2-2; TRBD2 matches 8 bases. The CDR3 runs 17 residues. Germline V gene lookup returns CDR1 SEHNR and CDR2 FQNEAQ (reference sequence). V trimming: 0 bases; J trimming: 0 bases; junction bases outside the gene matches: 3. CDR3 DNA: TGTGCCAGCAGCTTAGCCCCGGGACTAGCGAACACCGGGGAGCTGTTTTTT. The encoded protein is CASSLAPGLANTGELFF.

In its sample, this clonotype was seen a few times. J is TRBJ2-1 and V is TRBV29-1; D may be TRBD2 (6 bases). CDR1 and CDR2 (germline): SQVTM, ANQGSEA. The CDR3 has 15 residues. V lost 1 base and J 5 bases, leaving 15 bases between the germline ends. The CDR3 sequence: CSVEVKLAVNNEQFF. The CDR3 DNA sequence: TGCAGCGTTGAAGTAAAACTAGCAGTTAACAATGAGCAGTTCTTC.

This clonotype has only a few counts. The genes are TRBV2 and TRBJ2-5; D possibly corresponds to TRBD2 (5 bases). Germline V gives CDR1 SNHLY, CDR2 FYNNEI. The CDR3 covers 13 residues. V was pared by 11 bases and J by 7 bases, with 20 bases between. The chain's CDR3 is CAQHEMGRGTQYF. CDR3 in DNA: TGTGCCCAGCACGAAATGGGCCGGGGGACCCAGTACTTC.

This sequence joins TRBV7-2 and TRBJ2-7, with D perhaps matching TRBD1 or TRBD2 (5 bases each). Germline CDR1 SGHTA, CDR2 FQGNSA. The V end lost 0 bases, the J end lost 9 bases, and 12 bases lay between the germline ends. The CDR3 has 13 amino acids. The DNA for the CDR3 is TGTGCCAGCAGCTTAGCGAGGGACCTAGGGCAGTACTTC. Encoded protein: CASSLARDLGQYF.

The gene calls are TRBV7-2 and TRBJ1-5; possibly TRBD1 for D (6 bases). The CDR3 is made up of 13 amino acids. Germline V gene data show CDR1 as SGHTA and CDR2 as FQGNSA. V lost 4 bases and J 5 bases, leaving 9 bases between the germline ends. The CDR3 nucleotides read TGTGCCAGCAGCTCGAGGGGGGATCAGCCCCAGCATTTT. It specifies CASSSRGDQPQHF. Using reference TRBV7-2 and TRBJ1-5 for the parts outside the CDR3, the full variable domain is GAGVSQSPSNKVTEKGKDVELRCDPISGHTALYWYRQSLGQGLEFLIYFQGNSAPDKSGLPSDRFSAERTGGSVSTLTIQRTQQEDSAVYLCASSSRGDQPQHFGDGTRLSIL.

This clonotype was counted at least ten times. This chain joins TRBV3-1 and TRBJ2-2; D might be TRBD2 (5 bases). Germline lookup yields CDR1 LGHDT and CDR2 YNNKEL (reference sequence). The CDR3 loop spans 15 amino acids. V was shortened by 2 bases and J by 1 base, with 8 bases between the two germline ends. DNA for the CDR3: TGTGCCAGCAGCCAACTGAGCGGGAACACCGGGGAGCTGTTTTTT. It codes for CASSQLSGNTGELFF.

This clonotype showed up just a few times. V and J are TRBV7-9 and TRBJ2-5; a possible D gene is TRBD1 (5 bases). The CDR3 contains 14 residues. V lost 2 bases and J 3 bases, leaving 10 bases between the germline ends. The germline V gene encodes CDR1 SEHNR and CDR2 FQNEAQ (reference sequence). Here the CDR3 reads CASSLPDREETQYF. The DNA of the CDR3 is TGTGCCAGCAGCTTACCTGACAGAGAAGAGACCCAGTACTTC. Based on the CDR3 plus reference TRBV7-9 and TRBJ2-5, the full variable domain is DTGVSQNPRHKITKRGQNVTFRCDPISEHNRLYWYRQTLGQGPEFLTYFQNEAQLEKSRLLSDRFSAERPKGSFSTLEIQRTEQGDSAMYLCASSLPDREETQYFGPGTRLLVL.

In its sample, this clonotype was seen a few times. The chain employs TRBV7-9 and TRBJ1-4; possible D gene TRBD1, 5 bases. Trimming pared 0 bases from V and 2 bases from J, leaving 7 bases between. The germline V gene encodes CDR1 SEHNR and CDR2 FQNEAQ (reference sequence). This CDR3 is 15 amino acids long. CDR3 nucleotide sequence: TGTGCCAGCAGCTTAGCGGGGCGGACTAATGAAAAACTGTTTTTT. It encodes CASSLAGRTNEKLFF. Drawing the rest from reference TRBV7-9 and TRBJ1-4, the complete variable domain is DTGVSQNPRHKITKRGQNVTFRCDPISEHNRLYWYRQTLGQGPEFLTYFQNEAQLEKSRLLSDRFSAERPKGSFSTLEIQRTEQGDSAMYLCASSLAGRTNEKLFFGSGTQLSVL.